These 9 T cell receptor beta chains share one sample of origin, sequenced in a study of regulatory T cells in long-lasting Graves disease. Stated time point: newly diagnosed GD, antithyroid drugs for less than 3 months. After RNA was extracted from PBMCs, the TCR library was made from it. Arm-PCR of CDR3 regions with iRepertoire HTBI primers generated TCR beta libraries. TCRdb re-analysed the multiplex PCR reads in MiXCR, keeping a single row per CDR3 protein. The table shows under 700,000 distinct CDR3 sequences, with about 15% occurring only once. Separately, the same data were catalogued under a study of T cells in Graves' hyperthyroidism and ophthalmopathy.

Sequenced here: peripheral blood mononuclear cells (PBMCs), sampled at new diagnosis, from a patient treated with antithyroid drugs. The receptors were gathered from a woman aged 40-60 years with Graves disease.

Many counts were recorded for this clonotype. The chain couples TRBV18 to TRBJ2-5, with TRBD2 matching 11 bases. Germline lookup yields CDR1 KGHSH and CDR2 LQKENI. V was pared by 2 bases and J by 5 bases, with 7 bases of the junction left unmatched. This CDR3 is built from 16 residues. The CDR3 loop is CASSPGLAGGVETQYF. DNA for the CDR3: TGTGCCAGCTCACCAGGCCTAGCGGGGGGTGTCGAGACCCAGTACTTC.

This clonotype was picked up many times. An end of the junction does not agree with germline; a read error may underlie this. This chain links TRBV2 with TRBJ2-5, with D uncertain. This CDR3 is 10 amino acids long. CDR1 is SNHLY, CDR2 FYNNEI, per germline. The CDR3 DNA reads as TGTGCCAGCAGTGAAGCGCTTCGACACTTC. This translates into CASSEALRHF.

V usage is TRBV7-9 and J usage is TRBJ1-5; the D is unclear. V lost 5 bases, J lost 5 bases, and 10 bases lay in between. The CDR3 runs to 13 residues. CDR1 and CDR2 (germline): SEHNR, FQNEAQ (reference sequence). In nucleotides, the CDR3 is TGTGCCAGCAGCGTAGGGATCTATCAGCCCCAGCATTTT. Its translation: CASSVGIYQPQHF.

In its sample, this clonotype was seen many times. V gene TRBV6-1 combines with J gene TRBJ1-1; 10 nucleotides align to TRBD1. After removal of 11 bases from V and 6 bases from J, the junction contained 12 bases not matched to a gene. The CDR3 has 14 residues. Per germline, CDR1 MNHNS and CDR2 SASEGT. This CDR3 is CAGTRDRGRAEAFF. The CDR3 DNA follows: TGTGCCGGCACAAGGGACAGGGGAAGGGCTGAAGCTTTCTTT.

This clonotype came up a few times. The chain joins TRBV7-9 to TRBJ2-1; 12 bases agree with TRBD2. In germline, CDR1 is SEHNR, CDR2 FQNEAQ (reference sequence). V was clipped by 5 bases and J by 6 bases; unmatched bases: 8. The CDR3 has 16 amino acids. The CDR3 bases are TGTGCCAGCAGCCTGAGGGGACTAGCGGGTATCAATGAGCAGTTCTTC. It specifies CASSLRGLAGINEQFF.

The CDR3 sequence is CSAKGRGSAFF. The DNA for the CDR3 is TGCAGTGCGAAGGGGCGTGGTTCTGCGTTCTTC. The chain joins TRBV20-1 to TRBJ2-1; tentatively, D is TRBD1 (5 bases). V shed 6 bases and J shed 15 bases, with 18 bases lying between them. CDR3 size: 11 residues. Germline V gene sequence: CDR1 DFQATT, CDR2 SNEGSKA (reference sequence).

This clonotype was detected a few times. V usage is TRBV12-3 or TRBV12-4 and J usage is TRBJ1-6; D unresolved. V lost 5 bases and J 0 bases, leaving 5 bases between the germline ends. The CDR3 is 14 residues long. The CDR3 sequence: CASSIGSYNSPLHF. CDR3 DNA sequence: TGTGCCAGCAGTATCGGCTCCTATAATTCACCCCTCCACTTT.

Note on this clonotype: A far larger clone differs by one base, so this is likely a read error. The chain has TRBV6-1 and TRBJ2-3, with D perhaps matching TRBD1 or TRBD2 (5 bases each). The J call may not be correct, given that the DNA end is closer to TRBJ2-7. The CDR3 totals 15 residues. Germline values: CDR1 MNHNS, CDR2 SASEGT. The CDR3 loop reads CASSPGTAGWNEQYF. In DNA, the CDR3 is TGTGCCAGCAGTCCAGGGACGGCTGGGTGGAATGAGCAGTACTTC.

Many counts were recorded for this clonotype. The chain recombines TRBV12-5 with TRBJ1-1; D gene unclear. V was cut by 1 base and J by 8 bases, with 5 bases left in between. The CDR3 length is 11 residues. Germline values: CDR1 LGHNT, CDR2 FRNRAP. CDR3 nucleotides: TGTGCTAGTGGTTTGGGTAGAGAAGCTTTCTTT. It translates to CASGLGREAFF.